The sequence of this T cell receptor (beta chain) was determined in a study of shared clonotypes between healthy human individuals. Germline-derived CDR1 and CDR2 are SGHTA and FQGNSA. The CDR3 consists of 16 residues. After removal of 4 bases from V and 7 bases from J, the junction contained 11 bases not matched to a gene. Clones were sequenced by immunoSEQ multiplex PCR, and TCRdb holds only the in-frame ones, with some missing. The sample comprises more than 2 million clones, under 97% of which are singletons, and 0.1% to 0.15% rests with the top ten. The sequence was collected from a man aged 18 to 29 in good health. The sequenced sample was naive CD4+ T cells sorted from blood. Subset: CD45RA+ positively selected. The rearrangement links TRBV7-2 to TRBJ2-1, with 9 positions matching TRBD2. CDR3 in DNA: TGTGCCAGCAGCTATTTTCCGGGACTAGCTACGAATGAGCAGTTCTTC. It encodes CASSYFPGLATNEQFF.